This TCR beta chain originates from a study of Ad26.COV2.S vaccination and SARS-CoV-2 variants. In the study overall: In the study, Ad26.COV2.S was injected intramuscularly once, or twice 56 days apart. Study-wide points: Placebo recipients had lower spike-specific TCR breadth than vaccine recipients.

Some clones are missing from TCRdb's copy, which holds only in-frame ones; the method was immunoSEQ multiplex PCR. The sample lists about 260,000 clones, 87% occurring once. The treatment is: roughly 18 received Ad26.COV2.S at low or high dose, single or two shots; about five received placebo; per-sample allocation not given. The investigators took samples on day 63 after the first vaccine or placebo injection. Its platform was an Ad26 vector, and its expressed antigen was Wuhan-strain SARS-CoV-2 spike. Trimming removed 2 bases from V and 8 bases from J, with 15 bases in between. This CDR3 has 15 residues. Germline CDR1 is SGHAT and CDR2 is FQNNGV. Turning to this clone: The antigen is unknown.

The chain couples TRBV11-2 to TRBJ1-4; D ambiguous. This TCR was sampled from a person between 18 and 65 years old who received the Ad26.COV2.S COVID-19 vaccine or a placebo. The material was peripheral blood, obtained in a trial of Ad26.COV2.S vaccine versus placebo. The CDR3 loop is CASSLNPRTGEKLFF. The CDR3 DNA is TGTGCCAGCAGCTTAAATCCCCGCACGGGCGAAAAACTGTTTTTT.